A selection of T cell receptor beta chains follows, all from one sample in a study of T-cell reconstitution after alpha-beta-depleted transplantation in children. TCRdb analysed the PCR reads with MiXCR anew, one entry per CDR3 protein. The table has hundreds of thousands of distinct CDR3 sequences, roughly 15% seen once. The source material was PBMCs from the stem cell graft donor, sampled from the stem cell graft. All receptors come from a human donor who donated a stem cell graft to a child with acute myeloid leukemia. The CDR3 runs from the conserved cysteine through the conserved F or W. D genes are given only for firm matches. The size field is filled for only some rows; it gives once, few, many or a size class.

j_gene	abundance	v_gene	d_gene	CDR3nt	CDR3aa
TRBJ2-1	few	TRBV16	NA	TGTGCCAGCAACCCTACTAACAATGAGCAGTTCTTC	CASNPTNNEQFF
TRBJ2-5	NA	TRBV4-1	NA	TGCGCCAGCAGCCAAGTTCAGACGGAAAAAGAGACCCAGTACTTC	CASSQVQTEKETQYF
TRBJ2-7	many	TRBV12-3/TRBV12-4	NA	TGTGCCAGCAGTTTAGCCTCGTGGGGGGAACTCTACGAGCAGTACTTC	CASSLASWGELYEQYF
TRBJ2-1	NA	TRBV12-3/TRBV12-4	NA	TGTGCCAGCACCCCGGGTCTCAACTACAATGAGCAGTTCTTC	CASTPGLNYNEQFF
TRBJ2-1	NA	TRBV5-1	NA	TGCGCCAGCAGCTTGGAGGGCTTTGGCTCCTACAATGAGCAGTTCTTC	CASSLEGFGSYNEQFF
TRBJ2-4	NA	TRBV7-2	NA	TGTGCCAGCAGCTTAGAACCACTCCAGGGCATTCAGTACTTC	CASSLEPLQGIQYF
TRBJ2-4	NA	TRBV12-3/TRBV12-4	NA	TGTGCCAGCAGGACGGGACTAGCCAAAAACATTCAGTACTTC	CASRTGLAKNIQYF
TRBJ2-2	NA	TRBV3-1	NA	TGTGCCAGCAGCCAAGCAGACATCGGGGAGCTGTTTTTT	CASSQADIGELFF
TRBJ1-6	NA	TRBV20-1	NA	TGCAGTGCTAGAGATGCAGGGGCAAATTCACCCCTCCACTTT	CSARDAGANSPLHF
TRBJ1-1	NA	TRBV5-1	NA	TGCGCCAGCAGCTTGGTGGCCGCTGTGAAGAACACTGAAGCTTTCTTT	CASSLVAAVKNTEAFF
TRBJ1-4	few	TRBV9	NA	TGTGCCAGCAGCCCGAGGGGAAGCACTAATGAAAAACTGTTTTTT	CASSPRGSTNEKLFF
TRBJ2-1	many	TRBV12-3/TRBV12-4	TRBD1	TGTGCCAGCAGTTTAGGAGAGGGGGCTCAGTTCTTC	CASSLGEGAQFF
TRBJ1-2	many	TRBV29-1	NA	TGCAGCGTATTGAGGGGAGTAGGCTATGGCTACACCTTC	CSVLRGVGYGYTF
TRBJ2-5	many	TRBV6-5	NA	TGTGCCAGCAGTTACTCGGGGGGAGAAGAGACCCAGTACTTC	CASSYSGGEETQYF
TRBJ2-6	NA	TRBV6-5	TRBD1	TGTGCCAGCAGTTATAAATATCAGGGGGCGTATGGGGCCAACGTCCTGACTTTC	CASSYKYQGAYGANVLTF
TRBJ1-5	NA	TRBV7-2	NA	TGTGCCAGCAGACGGGGGGGCATACAGAGCAATCAGCCCCAGCATTTT	CASRRGGIQSNQPQHF
TRBJ1-1	NA	TRBV5-1	NA	TGCGCCAGCAGCTTGGCTGAAGGTAGGACGGCCCGGGGTTTCTTT	CASSLAEGRTARGFF
TRBJ2-7	few	TRBV15	NA	TGTGCCACCAGCAGAGATGGGGGCGGTTTCTCCTACGAGCAGTACTTC	CATSRDGGGFSYEQYF
TRBJ1-5	few	TRBV6-1	NA	TGTGCCAGCAGTGACAGAGACGAGTTTCAGCCCCAGCATTTT	CASSDRDEFQPQHF
TRBJ2-3	NA	TRBV10-2	NA	TGCGCCAGCAGGGGGGGACCTCTCACAGATACGCATTATTTT	CASRGGPLTDTHYF
TRBJ2-3	many	TRBV20-1	TRBD2	TGCAGTGCTACCCTGTGGAAGCGGGGGGGCGCAGATACGCAGTATTTT	CSATLWKRGGADTQYF
TRBJ2-1	once	TRBV28	TRBD2	TGTGCCAGCAGTCCCTATAGCGGGGGGGCTCTCAATGAGCAGTTCTTC	CASSPYSGGALNEQFF
TRBJ2-7	many	TRBV5-5	TRBD1	TGTGCCAGCAGCTGGGACAGGCATACCTACGAGCAGTACTTC	CASSWDRHTYEQYF
TRBJ2-3	few	TRBV25-1	TRBD1	TGTGCCAGCAGTGCTAGGACAGGGCGGAAAGATACGCAGTATTTT	CASSARTGRKDTQYF
TRBJ1-6	many	TRBV20-1	TRBD1	TGCAGTGCTAACCATCAGGACAGGGCCTATAATTCACCCCTCCACTTT	CSANHQDRAYNSPLHF
TRBJ1-1	many	TRBV20-1	NA	TGCAGTGCTCCCAAAGGCCACGGTTTGACCCCCCGGGCTTTCTTT	CSAPKGHGLTPRAFF
TRBJ1-2	many	TRBV6-5	NA	TGTGGGCAGACTCATGGCTACACCTTC	CGQTHGYTF
TRBJ2-3	many	TRBV29-1	NA	TGCAGCGTTGAAGGCTGGGTTTCGATCACAGATACGCAGTATTTT	CSVEGWVSITDTQYF
TRBJ2-3	few	TRBV6-2/TRBV6-3	NA	TGTGCCACCAGGGGCGTTGCAGATACGCAGTATTTT	CATRGVADTQYF
TRBJ1-4	few	TRBV29-1	NA	TGCAGCGTCACCGTTGGCGGGATTGAAAAACTGTTTTTT	CSVTVGGIEKLFF
TRBJ2-1	NA	TRBV15	NA	TGTGCCACCAGCAGAGATGGAGGCAGGGGATACAATCAGCAGTTCTTC	CATSRDGGRGYNQQFF
TRBJ2-1	NA	TRBV7-9	NA	TGTGCCAGCAACAGGGCGGGTGAGCAGTTCTTC	CASNRAGEQFF
TRBJ2-5	many	TRBV29-1	NA	NA	CSVDFRGGRLEETQYF
TRBJ1-5	NA	TRBV6-1	NA	TGTGCCAGCACCTCCTCGGGCCAGTACAATCAGCCCCAGCATTTT	CASTSSGQYNQPQHF
TRBJ1-4	NA	TRBV10-3	NA	TGTGCCACCCAACCTGGGGGGACAACTAATGAAAAACTGTTTTTT	CATQPGGTTNEKLFF
TRBJ2-1	many	TRBV7-6	NA	TGTGCCAGCAGCTCGAGCCAGGAATGGTACAATGAGCAGTTCTTC	CASSSSQEWYNEQFF
TRBJ2-1	many	TRBV20-1	NA	TGCAGTTGCGGTAGTAGCTCCTACAATGAGCAGTTCTTC	CSCGSSSYNEQFF
TRBJ2-3	NA	TRBV7-2	NA	TGTGCCAGCAGCTTAGATCGTTCCGGGACAGATACGCAGTATTTT	CASSLDRSGTDTQYF
TRBJ1-2	NA	TRBV7-8	TRBD1	TGTGCCAGCAGCTCTGGACAGGGTGATTACTATGGCTACACCTTC	CASSSGQGDYYGYTF
TRBJ2-5	many	TRBV20-1	TRBD1	TGCAGTGCTAGAGATTTCCTGACAGGGGGGACGGAGACCCAGTACTTC	CSARDFLTGGTETQYF
TRBJ1-1	many	TRBV20-1	NA	TGCAGTGCTAGGGGGCCAGGTGAAGCTTTCTTT	CSARGPGEAFF
TRBJ1-6	many	TRBV7-2	NA	TGTGCCAGCAGCTTAGAGGGCTCACCCCTCCACTTT	CASSLEGSPLHF
TRBJ2-2	many	TRBV5-1	NA	TGCGCCAGCAGCTTGGTCTCCGGCGGTACCGGGGAGCTGTTTTTT	CASSLVSGGTGELFF
TRBJ2-7	many	TRBV15	NA	TGTGCCACCAGCAGAGTTTTCAGGACAGAGACGTCCTACGAGCAGTACTTC	CATSRVFRTETSYEQYF
TRBJ2-7	many	TRBV20-1	NA	TGCAGTGCTTTTAGGCCCCTTCCCATATACGAGCAGTACTTC	CSAFRPLPIYEQYF